This T cell receptor (beta chain) was identified in a study of T cell responses to AZD1222 COVID-19 vaccine. Assay: immunoSEQ multiplex PCR; the TCRdb copy retains only in-frame clones and omits some. The profile shows some 120,000 clones, 85% to 95% of them singletons. V was trimmed by 0 bases and J by 3 bases, leaving 12 bases between them. Germline loops: CDR1 SGHNT, CDR2 YYREEE (reference sequence). This CDR3 is built from 16 residues. The gene calls are TRBV5-4 and TRBJ2-2; no clear D gene. The clonotype originates from an adult who received the AZD1222 COVID-19 vaccine. Sequenced material: peripheral blood, taken 28 days after the second AZD1222 dose. This CDR3 is CASSLGGSTYTGELFF. CDR3 DNA: TGTGCCAGCAGCTTGGGTGGCTCCACCTACACCGGGGAGCTGTTTTTT.